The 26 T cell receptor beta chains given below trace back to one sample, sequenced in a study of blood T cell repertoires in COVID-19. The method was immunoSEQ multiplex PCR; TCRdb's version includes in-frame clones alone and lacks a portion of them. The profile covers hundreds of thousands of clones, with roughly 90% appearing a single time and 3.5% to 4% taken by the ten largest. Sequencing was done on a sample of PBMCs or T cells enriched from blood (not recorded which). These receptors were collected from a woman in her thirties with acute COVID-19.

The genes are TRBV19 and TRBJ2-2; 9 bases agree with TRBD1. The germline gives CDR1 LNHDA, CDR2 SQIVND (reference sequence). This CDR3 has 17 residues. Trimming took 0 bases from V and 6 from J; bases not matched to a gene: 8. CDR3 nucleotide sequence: TGTGCCAGTAGTATAGATGTGGGACAGGGTCCGGCCGGGGAGCTGTTTTTT. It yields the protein CASSIDVGQGPAGELFF.

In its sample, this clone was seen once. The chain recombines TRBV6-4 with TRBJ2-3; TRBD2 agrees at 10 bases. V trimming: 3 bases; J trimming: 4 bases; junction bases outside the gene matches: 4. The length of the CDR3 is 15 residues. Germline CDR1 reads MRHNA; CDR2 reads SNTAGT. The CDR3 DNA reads TGTGCCAGCAGTGAAAGCGGGGGGGCACCAGATACGCAGTATTTT. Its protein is CASSESGGAPDTQYF.

Here the CDR3 reads CASSVMTESYEQYF. Written as DNA, the CDR3 is TGTGCCAGCAGTGTAATGACAGAGTCCTACGAGCAGTACTTC. This chain connects TRBV27 to TRBJ2-7, with D maybe TRBD1 (5 bases). From germline, CDR1 is MNHEY and CDR2 SMNVEV (reference sequence). CDR3 length equals 14 residues. V was trimmed by 5 bases and J by 1 base, leaving 12 bases between them.

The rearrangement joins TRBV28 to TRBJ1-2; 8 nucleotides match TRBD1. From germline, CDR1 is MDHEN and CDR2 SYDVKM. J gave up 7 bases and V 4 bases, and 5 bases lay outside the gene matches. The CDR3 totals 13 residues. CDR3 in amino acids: CASSSSGGVGYTF. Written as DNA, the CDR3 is TGTGCCAGCAGTTCGTCAGGGGGCGTTGGCTACACCTTC.

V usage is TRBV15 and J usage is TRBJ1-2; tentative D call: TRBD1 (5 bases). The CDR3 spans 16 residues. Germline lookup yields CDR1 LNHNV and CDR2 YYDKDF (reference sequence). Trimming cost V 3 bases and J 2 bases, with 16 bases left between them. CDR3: CATSSLAGSRNYGYTF. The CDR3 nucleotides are TGTGCCACCAGCAGCTTAGCAGGGTCTAGGAACTATGGCTACACCTTC.

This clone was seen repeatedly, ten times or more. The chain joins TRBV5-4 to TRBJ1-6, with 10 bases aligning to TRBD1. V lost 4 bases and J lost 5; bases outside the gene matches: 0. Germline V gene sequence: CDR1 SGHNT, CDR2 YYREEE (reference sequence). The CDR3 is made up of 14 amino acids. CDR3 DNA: TGTGCCAGCAGCGGACAGGGGGATAATTCACCCCTCCACTTT. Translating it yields CASSGQGDNSPLHF.

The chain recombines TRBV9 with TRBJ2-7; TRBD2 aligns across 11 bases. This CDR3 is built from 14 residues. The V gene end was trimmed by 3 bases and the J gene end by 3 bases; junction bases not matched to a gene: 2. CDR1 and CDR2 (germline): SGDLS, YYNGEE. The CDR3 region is CASSALAGGYEQYF. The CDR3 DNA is TGTGCCAGCAGCGCTCTAGCGGGGGGCTACGAGCAGTACTTC.

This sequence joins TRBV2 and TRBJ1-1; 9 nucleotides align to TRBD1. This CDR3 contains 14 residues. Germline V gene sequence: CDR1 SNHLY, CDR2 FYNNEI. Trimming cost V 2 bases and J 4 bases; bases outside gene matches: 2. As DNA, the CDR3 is TGTGCCAGCAGTGAAACGGGACAGGGCACTGAAGCTTTCTTT. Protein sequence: CASSETGQGTEAFF.

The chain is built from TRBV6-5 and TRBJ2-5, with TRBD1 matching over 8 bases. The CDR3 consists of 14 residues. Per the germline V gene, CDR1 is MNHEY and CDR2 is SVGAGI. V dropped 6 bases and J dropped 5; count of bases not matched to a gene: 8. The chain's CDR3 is CASRPGQGAETQYF. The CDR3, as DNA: TGTGCCAGCAGACCTGGACAGGGCGCGGAGACCCAGTACTTC.

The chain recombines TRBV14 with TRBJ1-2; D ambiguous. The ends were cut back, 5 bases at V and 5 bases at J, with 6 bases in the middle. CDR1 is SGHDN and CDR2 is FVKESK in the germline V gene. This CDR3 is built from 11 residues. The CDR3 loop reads CASSDTYGYTF. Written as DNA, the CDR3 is TGTGCCAGCAGCGATACTTATGGCTACACCTTC.

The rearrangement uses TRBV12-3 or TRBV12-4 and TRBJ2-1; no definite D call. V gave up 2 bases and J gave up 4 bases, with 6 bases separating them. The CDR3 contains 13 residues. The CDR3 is CASSLRLYNEQFF. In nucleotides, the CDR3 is TGTGCCAGCAGTTTAAGACTTTACAATGAGCAGTTCTTC.

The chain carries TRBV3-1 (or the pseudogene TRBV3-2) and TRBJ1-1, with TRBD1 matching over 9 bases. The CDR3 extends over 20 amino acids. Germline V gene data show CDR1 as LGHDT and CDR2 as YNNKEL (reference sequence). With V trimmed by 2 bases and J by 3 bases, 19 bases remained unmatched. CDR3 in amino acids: CASSQQITLTGGGGDTEAFF. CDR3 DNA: TGTGCCAGCAGCCAACAAATTACCCTGACAGGGGGTGGGGGTGACACTGAAGCTTTCTTT.

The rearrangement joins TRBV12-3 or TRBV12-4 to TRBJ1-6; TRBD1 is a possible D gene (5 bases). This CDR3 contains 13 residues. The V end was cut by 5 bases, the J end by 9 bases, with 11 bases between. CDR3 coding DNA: TGTGCCAGCAGTCTAACCAGGGTTTCACCCCTCCACTTT. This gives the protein CASSLTRVSPLHF.

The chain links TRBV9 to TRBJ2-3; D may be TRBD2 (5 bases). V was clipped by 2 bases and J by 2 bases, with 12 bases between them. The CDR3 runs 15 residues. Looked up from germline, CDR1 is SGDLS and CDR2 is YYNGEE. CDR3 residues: CASSVIRGDTDTQYF. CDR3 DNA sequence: TGTGCCAGCAGCGTCATTCGGGGAGACACAGATACGCAGTATTTT.

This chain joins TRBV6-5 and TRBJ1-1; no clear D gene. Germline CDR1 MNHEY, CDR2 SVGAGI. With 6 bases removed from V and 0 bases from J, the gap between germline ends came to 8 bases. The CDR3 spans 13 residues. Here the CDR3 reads CASRSPLNTEAFF. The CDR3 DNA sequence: TGTGCCAGCAGGTCCCCATTGAACACTGAAGCTTTCTTT.

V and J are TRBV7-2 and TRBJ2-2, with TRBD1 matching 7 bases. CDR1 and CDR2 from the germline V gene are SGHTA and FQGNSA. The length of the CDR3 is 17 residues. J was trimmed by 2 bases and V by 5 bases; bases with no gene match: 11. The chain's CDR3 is CASSAPPGQLNTGELFF. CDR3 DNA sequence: TGTGCCAGCAGCGCACCCCCGGGACAGCTAAACACCGGGGAGCTGTTTTTT.

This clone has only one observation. The CDR3 protein is CASSVTQGNNSPLHF. The CDR3 bases are TGTGCCAGCAGCGTAACCCAGGGGAATAATTCACCCCTCCACTTT. The V gene is TRBV6-5, the J gene TRBJ1-6; D may be TRBD1 (6 bases). Germline V gene lookup returns CDR1 MNHEY and CDR2 SVGAGI. The CDR3 has 15 residues. V gave up 6 bases and J gave up 5 bases, with 14 bases separating them.

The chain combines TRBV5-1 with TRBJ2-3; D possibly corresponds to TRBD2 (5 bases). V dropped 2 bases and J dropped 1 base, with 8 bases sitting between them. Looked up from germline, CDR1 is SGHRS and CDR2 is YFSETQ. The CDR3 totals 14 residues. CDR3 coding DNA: TGCGCCAGCAGCTTTACCGGGGGCACAGATACGCAGTATTTT. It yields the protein CASSFTGGTDTQYF.

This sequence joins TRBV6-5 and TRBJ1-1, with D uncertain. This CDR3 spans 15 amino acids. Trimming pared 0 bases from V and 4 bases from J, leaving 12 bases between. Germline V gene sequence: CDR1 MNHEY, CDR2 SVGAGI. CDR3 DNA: TGTGCCAGCAGTTACTCCAGTCTGGGGAGCACTGAAGCTTTCTTT. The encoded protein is CASSYSSLGSTEAFF.

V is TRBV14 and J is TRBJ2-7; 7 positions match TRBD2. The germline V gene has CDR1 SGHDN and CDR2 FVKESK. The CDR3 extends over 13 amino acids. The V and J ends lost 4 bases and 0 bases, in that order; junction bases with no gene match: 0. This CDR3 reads CASSPSGSYEQYF. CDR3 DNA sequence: TGTGCCAGCAGCCCTAGCGGCTCCTACGAGCAGTACTTC.

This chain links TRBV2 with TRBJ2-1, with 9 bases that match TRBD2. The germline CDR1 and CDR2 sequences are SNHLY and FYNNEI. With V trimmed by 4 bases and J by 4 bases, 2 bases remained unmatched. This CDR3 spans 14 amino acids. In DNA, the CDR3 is TGTGCCAGCAGTGCAGCGGGGGGATACAATGAGCAGTTCTTC. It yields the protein CASSAAGGYNEQFF.

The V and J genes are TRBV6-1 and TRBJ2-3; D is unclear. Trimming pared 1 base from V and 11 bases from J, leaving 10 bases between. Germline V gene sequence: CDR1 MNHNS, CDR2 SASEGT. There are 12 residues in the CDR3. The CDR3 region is CASSEVRTRQYF. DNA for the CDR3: TGTGCCAGCAGTGAAGTAAGAACGAGGCAGTATTTT.

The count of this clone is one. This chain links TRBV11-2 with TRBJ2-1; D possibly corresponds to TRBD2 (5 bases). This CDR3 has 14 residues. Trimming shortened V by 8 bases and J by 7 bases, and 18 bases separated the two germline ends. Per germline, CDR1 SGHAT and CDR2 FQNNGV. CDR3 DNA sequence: TGTGCCAGCGGACCTATCGGACTGTCGAATGAGCAGTTCTTC. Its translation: CASGPIGLSNEQFF.

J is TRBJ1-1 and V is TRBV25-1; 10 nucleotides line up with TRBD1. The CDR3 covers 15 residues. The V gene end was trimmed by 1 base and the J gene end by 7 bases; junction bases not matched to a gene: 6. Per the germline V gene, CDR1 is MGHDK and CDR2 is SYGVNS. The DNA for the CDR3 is TGTGCCAGCAGTGAATCGGGACAGGGGAGACGTGAAGCTTTCTTT. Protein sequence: CASSESGQGRREAFF.

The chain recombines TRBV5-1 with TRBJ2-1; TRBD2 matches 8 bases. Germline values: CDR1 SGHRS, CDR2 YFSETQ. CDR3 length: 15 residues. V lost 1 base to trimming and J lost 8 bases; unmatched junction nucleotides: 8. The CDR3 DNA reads TGCGCCAGCAGCTTGCAAGCGGGGGAAGCGGATGAGCAGTTCTTC. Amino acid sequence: CASSLQAGEADEQFF. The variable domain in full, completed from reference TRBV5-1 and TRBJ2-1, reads KAGVTQTPRYLIKTRGQQVTLSCSPISGHRSVSWYQQTPGQGLQFLFEYFSETQRNKGNFPGRFSGRQFSNSRSEMNVSTLELGDSALYLCASSLQAGEADEQFFGPGTRLTVL.

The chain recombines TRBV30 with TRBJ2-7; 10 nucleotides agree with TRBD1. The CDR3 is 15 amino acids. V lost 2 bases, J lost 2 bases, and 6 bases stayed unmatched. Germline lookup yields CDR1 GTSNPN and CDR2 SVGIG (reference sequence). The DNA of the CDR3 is TGTGCCTGGAGTATTGGAGGGACAGGGGCCTACGAGCAGTACTTC. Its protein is CAWSIGGTGAYEQYF.